This T cell receptor beta chain was sequenced during a study of human T cells and chemical hapten exposure (dated by TCRdb to the early 2020s). Regarding the research as a whole: For sensitization, 2% DPC in acetone was applied to a roughly 2 cm by roughly 2 cm area of upper inner arm skin. Throughout the study period of roughly 24 weeks, patients also received therapeutic DPC doses to the scalp every week. Patch testing on the upper back used Finn chambers containing 0.01% DPC, with scoring done after 6 days according to International Contact Dermatitis Research Group standards. Alopecia areata with under or over 50% scalp involvement, alopecia totalis and alopecia universalis were represented in the patient cohort, which was mostly female. Libraries were pooled for sequencing, and variation in per-sample TCR yields was attributed mainly to small differences in library volumes within the pool. In alopecia patients, the study followed how the peripheral blood TCR repertoire changed in vivo over primary and secondary sensitization to diphenylcyclopropenone (DPC), a hapten. Blood was sampled from patients pre-sensitization (week 0) and at 2, 6 and about 24 weeks after DPC sensitization. Blood for TCR sequencing was provided by twenty-nine alopecia patients at one to four time points (pre-sensitization, 2, 6 and 24 weeks).

The method behind the library was RACE. Instrument on record: NextSeq 500. Library preparation attached unique molecular identifiers to individual cDNA molecules for quantitative, reproducible TCR counting. Both TCR alpha and TCR beta chains were sequenced from each blood RNA sample. On the study's bioinformatics: The median number of TCRs per sample was roughly 100,000, ranging from about 20,000 to 690,600. V, J and CDR3 annotation of the TCR reads was performed with the Decombinator software suite. For PS versus PT1 abundance plots, all samples were subsampled to the same number of TCRs (28,000). Expanded TCRs were defined as absent before sensitization and observed at least eight times at the 2-week time point. TCRdb applied fastp at Q25 and MiXCR to the public reads, then kept only in-frame beta chains. All rows with the same CDR3 protein become a single entry with the most common DNA and genes. TCRdb's processing, not the authors' own work, is the source of the V and J calls. The sample records 380,000 or so distinct CDR3 sequences, approximately 5.8% of which are singletons. In total, the top ten clones hold around 8% of the sample.

This clonotype was observed at least ten times. Its antigen is not yet known. No clone much larger than this one lies a single base away; base qualities are absent. In the paper's terms, the time point label means: pre-sensitization, week 0. The sample's treatment or condition, from its label and the paper: therapeutic diphenylcyclopropenone sensitization with weekly scalp DPC. At each patch-test visit, blood was drawn before the patch test was applied. Patients were considered eligible if aged 18 to 70, diagnosed with alopecia and deemed suitable for DPC therapy, and patients were excluded if pregnant. Total RNA was isolated from unfractionated whole blood collected in Tempus Blood RNA tubes. From the germline V gene (reference sequence), CDR1 is DFQATT and CDR2 is SNEGSKA. The CDR3 numbers 14 residues from cysteine through phenylalanine. Only the CDR3 DNA stays, 42 bases, in frame from base 1. The trim is 1 base for V and 0 bases for J, with a gap of 7 bases between the germline ends.

The investigation overall reported the following: DPC sensitization did not change the number of TCRs with a frequency above 1 in 1000, and there was no evidence of changes in global repertoire structure. Because all patients had alopecia, a presumed autoimmune disease, the immune response of the patients might differ from that of healthy individuals. A positive correlation was found between the number of PT1 expanded TCRs and patch test score, with significance reached at thresholds 8, 16 and 32 but not 4. After repeated subsampling, the strength of the expansion versus patch-test correlation and the threshold at which it became significant changed. Compared with pre-sensitization or healthy control sets, expanded TCRs formed significantly more large CDR3 similarity clusters, which is consistent with antigen-driven responses.

This chain joins TRBV20-1 to TRBJ1-3; the best D guess is TRBD1, with 5 bases matching. The sequence was collected from a woman aged 18-29 years with alopecia areata. Some clones in this sample may be carry-over from other donors' samples. Sequencing used whole blood, obtained in connection with sensitization to the hapten diphenylcyclopropenone (DPC). The CDR3 loop reads CSARAGGSGNTIYF. The nucleotide sequence is given as TGCAGTGCTAGAGCTGGGGGCTCTGGAAACACCATATATTTT.